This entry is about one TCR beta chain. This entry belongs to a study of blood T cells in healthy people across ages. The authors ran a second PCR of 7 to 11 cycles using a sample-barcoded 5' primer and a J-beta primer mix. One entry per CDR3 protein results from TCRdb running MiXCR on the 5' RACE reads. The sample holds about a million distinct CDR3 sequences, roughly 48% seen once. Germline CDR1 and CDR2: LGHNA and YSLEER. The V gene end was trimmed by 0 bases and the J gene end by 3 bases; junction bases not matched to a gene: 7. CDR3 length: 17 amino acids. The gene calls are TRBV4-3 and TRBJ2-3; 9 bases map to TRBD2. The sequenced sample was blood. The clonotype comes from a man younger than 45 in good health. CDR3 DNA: TGCGCCAGCAGCCAAGACCGCGCGGGGGGGCCGACAGATACGCAGTATTTT. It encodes CASSQDRAGGPTDTQYF.